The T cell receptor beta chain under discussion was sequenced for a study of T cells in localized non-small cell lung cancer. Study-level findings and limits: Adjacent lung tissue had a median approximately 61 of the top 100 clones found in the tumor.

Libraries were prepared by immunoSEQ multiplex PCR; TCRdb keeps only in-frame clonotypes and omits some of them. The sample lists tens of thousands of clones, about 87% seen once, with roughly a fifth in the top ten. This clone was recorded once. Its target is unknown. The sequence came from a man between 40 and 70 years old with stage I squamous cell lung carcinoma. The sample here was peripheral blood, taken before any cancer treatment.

Here the CDR3 DNA reads TGTGCCAGCAGCTCTTCGAGGGGGCCGAACACTGAAGCTTTCTTT. Translating it yields CASSSSRGPNTEAFF. V is TRBV7-2 and J is TRBJ1-1; 7 bases line up with TRBD1. The CDR3 has 15 residues. Germline CDR1 and CDR2: SGHTA and FQGNSA. Trimming took 4 bases from V and 1 from J; bases not matched to a gene: 6.